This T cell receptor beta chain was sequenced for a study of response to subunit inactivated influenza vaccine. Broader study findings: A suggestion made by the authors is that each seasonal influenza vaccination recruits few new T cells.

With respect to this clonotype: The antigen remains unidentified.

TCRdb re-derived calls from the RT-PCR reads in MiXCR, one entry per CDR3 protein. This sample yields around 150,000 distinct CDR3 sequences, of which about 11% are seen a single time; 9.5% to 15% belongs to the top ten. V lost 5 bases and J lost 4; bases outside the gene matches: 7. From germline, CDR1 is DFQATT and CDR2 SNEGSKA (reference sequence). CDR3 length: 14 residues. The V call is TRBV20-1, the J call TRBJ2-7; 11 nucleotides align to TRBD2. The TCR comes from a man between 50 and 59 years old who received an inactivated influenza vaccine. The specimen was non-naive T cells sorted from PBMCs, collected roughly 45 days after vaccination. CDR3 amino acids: CSAGLAGGSYEQYF. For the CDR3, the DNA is TGCAGTGCTGGGCTAGCGGGGGGTTCATACGAGCAGTACTTC.